One T cell receptor (beta chain) is described in this entry. Clones were read by immunoSEQ multiplex PCR, and TCRdb kept only the in-frame ones, dropping some. Found here are more than 85,000 clones, just under 95% of them singletons; the top ten hold 1.2% to 1.5%. V gave up 0 bases and J gave up 4 bases, with 14 bases separating them. The CDR3 runs to 15 residues. Germline V gene data show CDR1 as SGHNT and CDR2 as YYREEE (reference sequence). The data originate from a study of T cell changes during pregnancy in multiple sclerosis. Specimen: peripheral blood, collected in the third trimester of pregnancy. The clonotype was recovered from a female donor in good health, enrolled as a control in a pregnancy study. The genes are TRBV5-4 and TRBJ2-7; D perhaps matches TRBD2 (6 bases). The CDR3 here is CASSLAASVEYEQYF. In DNA form, the CDR3 reads TGTGCCAGCAGCTTGGCCGCTAGCGTGGAATACGAGCAGTACTTC.